The next 27 T cell receptor beta chains were all read from a single sample in a study of T cells in Graves' hyperthyroidism and ophthalmopathy (dated by TCRdb to the late 2010s). To prepare the library, multiplex PCR was applied. Sequencer: Illumina HiSeq 2000. TCR beta CDR3 regions were amplified from RNA transcripts. A first-round RT-PCR of the TCR CDR3 used the HTBI primer set with the Qiagen OneStep RT-PCR kit. TCRdb itself trimmed the public reads at Q25 with fastp, ran MiXCR and retained productive beta chains. Each entry is one CDR3 protein sequence, shown with its most common DNA and genes. Within this sample are 500,000 to 600,000 distinct CDR3 sequences, with approximately 15% of them counted one time only. The ten biggest clones cover 18% of the sample. The sample consisted of blood. These receptors were collected from a woman aged 18 to 35 with Graves' hyperthyroidism.

This rearrangement joins TRBV3-1 to TRBJ1-2; TRBD1 agrees at 9 bases. Germline CDR1 reads LGHDT; CDR2 reads YNNKEL (reference sequence). V trimming: 2 bases; J trimming: 6 bases; junction bases outside the gene matches: 10. The CDR3 is 16 residues long. The DNA of the CDR3 is TGTGCCAGCAGCCAACCGGGCTCGAGGACAGGGGATGGCTACACCTTC. Translating gives CASSQPGSRTGDGYTF.

This clonotype was seen a handful of times. The CDR3 spells CASSPQGSYNSPLHF. CDR3 DNA sequence: TGTGCCAGCAGTCCACAGGGCTCCTATAATTCACCCCTCCACTTT. The gene calls are TRBV12-3 or TRBV12-4 and TRBJ1-6, with a tentative D call TRBD1 (6 bases). The CDR3 spans 15 residues. V gave up 5 bases and J gave up 0 bases, with 8 bases separating them.

This clonotype was recorded at least ten times. The chain employs TRBV6-1 and TRBJ2-5, with 9 bases aligning to TRBD2. Germline assignment: CDR1 MNHNS and CDR2 SASEGT. This CDR3 comprises 15 residues. V was pared by 5 bases and J by 2 bases, with 6 bases of the junction left unmatched. The CDR3 reads CASSYLAGWQETQYF. The CDR3, as DNA: TGTGCCAGCAGTTATCTAGCGGGGTGGCAAGAGACCCAGTACTTC.

A few counts support this clonotype. The chain employs TRBV10-3 and TRBJ1-6; 8 nucleotides line up with TRBD1. The CDR3 is 14 residues long. Germline CDR1 and CDR2: ENHRY and SYGVKD. V lost 5 bases to trimming and J lost 7 bases; unmatched junction nucleotides: 4. The CDR3 here is CAISSQGGNSPLHF. The DNA of the CDR3 is TGTGCCATCAGTTCACAGGGGGGCAATTCACCCCTCCACTTT.

This clonotype was detected only a few times. This chain links TRBV18 with TRBJ2-1, with D perhaps TRBD1 or TRBD2 (5 bases each). CDR3 length equals 15 residues. Germline CDR1 KGHSH, CDR2 LQKENI. Trimming took off 3 bases at V and 3 bases at J, with 12 bases between the two ends. The CDR3 protein is CASSPGRANYNEQFF. The CDR3 region has the DNA TGTGCCAGCTCACCGGGGCGGGCCAACTACAATGAGCAGTTCTTC.

The chain has TRBV30 and TRBJ2-7; 10 nucleotides align to TRBD2. CDR3 size: 13 residues. Germline CDR1 reads GTSNPN; CDR2 reads SVGIG (reference sequence). Trimming took 5 bases from V and 4 from J; bases not matched to a gene: 5. CDR3: CAWGSGRSYEQYF. For the CDR3, the DNA is TGTGCCTGGGGTAGCGGGAGGTCTTACGAGCAGTACTTC.

This clonotype was recorded many times. The genes are TRBV20-1 and TRBJ1-6; 7 positions agree with TRBD1. With 1 base clipped from V and 6 bases from J, the junction kept 3 bases outside the gene matches. CDR3 length: 14 amino acids. Germline loops: CDR1 DFQATT, CDR2 SNEGSKA (reference sequence). CDR3: CSARGAGGNSPLHF. CDR3 DNA: TGCAGTGCTAGAGGAGCAGGGGGTAATTCACCCCTCCACTTT.

This clonotype was counted only a few times. The chain links TRBV12-3 or TRBV12-4 to TRBJ1-2; D is unclear. This CDR3 has 13 residues. V gave up 3 bases and J gave up 7 bases, with 12 bases separating them. The CDR3 reads CASSFLPGRGYTF. The CDR3, as DNA: TGTGCCAGCAGTTTTCTTCCAGGCCGTGGCTACACCTTC.

This clonotype was found many times. The gene calls are TRBV6-1 and TRBJ2-1, with 8 bases that match TRBD2. The germline gives CDR1 MNHNS, CDR2 SASEGT. Losses at the gene ends were 5 bases for V and 8 bases for J; bases not matched to a gene: 11. The CDR3 consists of 15 residues. The CDR3 nucleotides read TGTGCCAGCAGTAAAGGGACTAGTGAGGGGCATGAGCAGTTCTTC. This gives the protein CASSKGTSEGHEQFF.

This clonotype came up many times. The genes are TRBV28 and TRBJ2-7; D remains ambiguous. The CDR3 is 13 amino acids. The ends were cut back, 2 bases at V and 3 bases at J, with 8 bases in the middle. Germline loops: CDR1 MDHEN, CDR2 SYDVKM. The CDR3 loop reads CASSLRAVYEQYF. The CDR3 DNA sequence: TGTGCCAGCAGTTTAAGGGCAGTCTACGAGCAGTACTTC.

In this sample, this clonotype turned up many times. The chain carries TRBV6-1 and TRBJ2-1; D may match TRBD1 or TRBD2 (6 bases each). V lost 5 bases, J lost 4 bases, and 30 bases lay in between. The CDR3 length is 20 residues. CDR1 is MNHNS and CDR2 is SASEGT in the germline V gene. The CDR3 sequence is CASSLSLKKGRRGKYNEQFF. The CDR3 DNA is TGTGCCAGCAGTTTATCGTTGAAAAAAGGTCGGAGGGGGAAGTACAATGAGCAGTTCTTC.

This clonotype has ten or more counts. The genes are TRBV6-1 and TRBJ1-6, with TRBD1 as a possible D gene (6 bases). Trimming took 7 bases from V and 0 from J, leaving 10 bases between them. Germline V gene data show CDR1 as MNHNS and CDR2 as SASEGT. This CDR3 region has 15 residues. This chain's CDR3 is CASTTGSSYNSPLHF. The CDR3, as DNA: TGTGCCAGCACCACAGGGAGCTCCTATAATTCACCCCTCCACTTT.

This clonotype was seen only a few times. The chain has TRBV24-1 and TRBJ1-1, with D hard to call. V shed 3 bases and J shed 8 bases, with 6 bases lying between them. Germline V gene lookup returns CDR1 KGHDR and CDR2 SFDVKD. The CDR3 loop spans 11 amino acids. DNA of the CDR3: TGTGCCACCAGTGATCGAAGGGAAGCTTTCTTT. Encoded protein: CATSDRREAFF.

The V and J genes are TRBV15 and TRBJ2-1, with TRBD1 matching over 7 bases. The V segment lost 11 bases and the J segment 9 bases; nucleotides outside the gene matches: 13. Germline V gene data show CDR1 as LNHNV and CDR2 as YYDKDF (reference sequence). The CDR3 is made up of 13 amino acids. CDR3 in amino acids: CAVRGSSFSEQFF. The CDR3 DNA reads TGTGCCGTCAGGGGGTCGTCTTTCTCTGAGCAGTTCTTC.

There are many counts of this clonotype. The rearrangement joins TRBV11-2 to TRBJ2-1, with 8 bases fitting TRBD2. Germline CDR1 reads SGHAT; CDR2 reads FQNNGV. The CDR3 runs to 17 residues. V was clipped by 5 bases and J by 4 bases; unmatched bases: 13. CDR3 in DNA: TGTGCCAGCAGCGCACTTCCGGGACTAGTATTATACAATGAGCAGTTCTTC. Translated: CASSALPGLVLYNEQFF.

This clonotype turned up a few times. The chain has TRBV28 and TRBJ1-6; TRBD1 matches 8 bases. The junction had 6 bases not matched to a gene; V was cut back by 11 bases and J by 9 bases. The CDR3 is made up of 12 amino acids. Germline CDR1 reads MDHEN; CDR2 reads SYDVKM. The CDR3 loop is CAHRGVSSPLHF. CDR3 sequence (DNA): TGTGCCCACAGGGGGGTGAGTTCACCCCTCCACTTT.

Ten or more counts support this clonotype. The chain links TRBV6-2 or TRBV6-3 to TRBJ2-3; 8 nucleotides agree with TRBD1. J lost 5 bases, V lost 3 bases, and 10 bases had no gene match. CDR1 is MNHEY and CDR2 is SVGEGT in the germline V gene. This CDR3 spans 16 amino acids. For the CDR3, the DNA is TGTGCCAGCAGTTATAAGGACAGGGTCAGTGGAGATACGCAGTATTTT. Protein: CASSYKDRVSGDTQYF.

This clonotype has a handful of counts. The V and J genes are TRBV7-9 and TRBJ2-1; D not certain. Trimming left V 3 bases short and J 3 bases short, with 21 bases between. The CDR3 contains 18 residues. The germline CDR1 and CDR2 sequences are SEHNR and FQNEAQ (reference sequence). Here the CDR3 DNA reads TGTGCCAGCAGCTTCCGGACCCTTCCCCCACCCGACTACAATGAGCAGTTCTTC. Translation gives CASSFRTLPPPDYNEQFF.

The chain joins TRBV20-1 to TRBJ2-2, with 7 nucleotides matching TRBD1. J was trimmed by 1 base and V by 6 bases; bases with no gene match: 17. CDR3 length: 18 residues. The germline V gene encodes CDR1 DFQATT and CDR2 SNEGSKA (reference sequence). DNA of the CDR3: TGCAGTGCGAAAAGGTTGAGGGGGCCAGGGCTGAACACCGGGGAGCTGTTTTTT. It is translated as CSAKRLRGPGLNTGELFF.

There are many counts of this clonotype. The gene calls are TRBV28 and TRBJ1-2, with 10 positions matching TRBD1. This CDR3 contains 15 residues. Trimming cost V 6 bases and J 4 bases; bases outside gene matches: 8. Germline CDR1 MDHEN, CDR2 SYDVKM. The chain's CDR3 is CASSIRQGASYGYTF. Here the CDR3 DNA reads TGTGCCAGCAGCATAAGACAGGGGGCTTCCTATGGCTACACCTTC.

This clonotype was observed a handful of times. The V gene is TRBV5-5, the J gene TRBJ2-5; no firm D call. V lost 1 base and J 2 bases, leaving 9 bases between the germline ends. CDR1 and CDR2 (germline): SGHKS, YYEKEE (reference sequence). This CDR3 has 14 residues. The CDR3 DNA is TGTGCCAGCAGCTTGAGATTACAACAAGAGACCCAGTACTTC. Translation gives CASSLRLQQETQYF.

This clonotype has more than one count but fewer than ten. The rearrangement links TRBV7-9 to TRBJ2-5; 12 nucleotides align to TRBD1. With 4 bases clipped from V and 5 bases from J, the junction kept 8 bases outside the gene matches. This CDR3 region has 16 residues. Germline V gene sequence: CDR1 SEHNR, CDR2 FQNEAQ (reference sequence). The CDR3 is CASSYRDRGLWETQYF. CDR3 DNA: TGTGCCAGCAGCTACCGGGACAGGGGGCTTTGGGAGACCCAGTACTTC.

There are a few counts of this clonotype. The chain carries TRBV29-1 and TRBJ1-2; D gene unclear. Germline CDR1 and CDR2: SQVTM and ANQGSEA. The CDR3 length is 12 residues. Trimming removed 4 bases from V and 4 bases from J, with 10 bases in between. CDR3 protein: CSVGDPGYGYTF. CDR3 coding DNA: TGCAGCGTTGGGGATCCGGGCTATGGCTACACCTTC.

This clonotype was counted many times. The chain couples TRBV20-1 to TRBJ2-7; D might be TRBD1 (6 bases). The germline CDR1 and CDR2 sequences are DFQATT and SNEGSKA (reference sequence). The CDR3 contains 16 residues. The germline V and J ends were trimmed by 0 bases and 1 base, with 16 bases remaining between them. The CDR3 reads CSARDLRTDRSYEQYF. The DNA of the CDR3 is TGCAGTGCTAGAGATCTGCGGACAGACAGGTCCTACGAGCAGTACTTC.

CDR3 loop: CSSRQGSYEQYF. CDR3 in DNA: TGCAGTTCGCGACAGGGAAGCTACGAGCAGTACTTC. The rearrangement uses TRBV20-1 and TRBJ2-7; TRBD1 agrees at 7 bases. The V segment lost 8 bases and the J segment 3 bases; nucleotides outside the gene matches: 7. Germline CDR1 DFQATT, CDR2 SNEGSKA (reference sequence). The CDR3 covers 12 residues.

This clonotype has a count of ten or more. The chain has TRBV5-1 and TRBJ1-1; maybe TRBD1 (6 bases). The CDR3 is made up of 12 amino acids. Trimming left V 0 bases short and J 6 bases short, with 6 bases between. Germline CDR1 and CDR2: SGHRS and YFSETQ. CDR3 DNA: TGCGCCAGCAGCTTGGGACAGGCTGAAGCTTTCTTT. Its protein is CASSLGQAEAFF.

This clonotype was counted at least ten times. This chain uses TRBV5-1 with TRBJ2-3; weak D call: TRBD2 (5 bases). Trimming removed 6 bases from V and 0 bases from J, with 11 bases in between. The CDR3 is made up of 14 amino acids. CDR1 SGHRS and CDR2 YFSETQ come from the germline V gene. The CDR3 DNA sequence: TGCGCCAGCATGTTAGCGACTAGCACAGATACGCAGTATTTT. Its protein product is CASMLATSTDTQYF.